The entry below gives a single TCR beta chain sequence along with its context. The sample belongs to a study of blood T cells in healthy people across ages. CDR1 is SGHVS, CDR2 FQNEAQ, per germline. The ends were cut back, 6 bases at V and 4 bases at J, with 21 bases in the middle. This CDR3 comprises 16 residues. A J-beta primer mix and a sample-barcoded 5' primer were used in a second PCR of roughly 6 to 12 cycles. TCRdb reprocessed the 5' RACE reads with MiXCR, giving one entry per CDR3 protein. The repertoire holds about 590,000 distinct CDR3 sequences, with about 30% as singletons. This chain links TRBV7-8 with TRBJ2-5; maybe TRBD1 (6 bases). The material sequenced was blood. This clonotype was obtained from a woman over 75 in good health. This CDR3 is CASRESLGARGETQYF. CDR3 DNA: TGTGCCAGCAGGGAATCCTTAGGTGCCAGGGGAGAGACCCAGTACTTC.